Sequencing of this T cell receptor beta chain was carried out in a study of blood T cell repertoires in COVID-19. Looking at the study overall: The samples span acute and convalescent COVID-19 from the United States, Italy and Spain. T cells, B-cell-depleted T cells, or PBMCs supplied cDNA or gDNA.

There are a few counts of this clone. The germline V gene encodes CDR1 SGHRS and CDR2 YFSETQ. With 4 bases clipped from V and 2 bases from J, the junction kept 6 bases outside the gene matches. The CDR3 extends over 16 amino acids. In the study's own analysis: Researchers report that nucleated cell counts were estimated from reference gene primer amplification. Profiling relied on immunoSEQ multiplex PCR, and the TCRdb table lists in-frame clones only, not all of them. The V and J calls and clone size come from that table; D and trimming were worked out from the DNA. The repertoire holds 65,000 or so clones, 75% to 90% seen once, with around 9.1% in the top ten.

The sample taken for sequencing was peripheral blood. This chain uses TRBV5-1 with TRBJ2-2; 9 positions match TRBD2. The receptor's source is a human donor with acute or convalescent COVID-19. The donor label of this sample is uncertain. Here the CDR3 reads CASSPFSGRNTGELFF. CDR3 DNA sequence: TGCGCCAGCAGCCCCTTTAGCGGGAGAAACACCGGGGAGCTGTTTTTT.